One and the same sample provided the 9 T cell receptor beta chains below, sequenced in a study of T-cell reconstitution after alpha-beta-depleted transplantation in children. The library targeted TCRbeta and was prepared with unique molecular identifiers. MiXCR was run by TCRdb on the PCR reads, yielding one entry per CDR3 protein. This sample carries approximately 98,000 distinct CDR3 sequences, around 6.4% of them seen once, and the ten largest clones take roughly 25%. Sequenced material: PBMCs, mostly from graft donor cells, taken 360 days after TCRalphabeta/CD19-depleted stem cell transplant. All receptors come from a male patient aged 2-9 years who had a stem cell transplant for acute lymphoblastic leukemia, so the T cells may come from the graft donor.

This clonotype was detected a few times. The rearrangement links TRBV20-1 to TRBJ2-7; possibly TRBD1 or TRBD2 for D (5 bases each). Deletions cut 5 bases from V and 3 bases from J, with 11 bases between. CDR1 and CDR2 (germline): DFQATT, SNEGSKA (reference sequence). The CDR3 has 12 residues. CDR3 in DNA: TGCAGTGCTTGGGACGACGGCTACGAGCAGTACTTC. It specifies CSAWDDGYEQYF.

Only a few counts were recorded for this clonotype. This chain connects TRBV5-1 to TRBJ2-6, with TRBD2 identical over 8 bases. Germline V gene sequence: CDR1 SGHRS, CDR2 YFSETQ. This CDR3 contains 16 residues. With V trimmed by 4 bases and J by 9 bases, 12 bases remained unmatched. The CDR3 reads CASSPGVAGYDNVLTF. In nucleotides, the CDR3 is TGCGCCAGCAGCCCCGGGGTAGCGGGGTACGACAACGTCCTGACTTTC.

This clonotype came up many times. This chain joins TRBV4-1 and TRBJ1-5; D unclear. Trimming removed 1 base at V and 4 bases at J, with 17 bases between. The CDR3 is made up of 17 amino acids. Germline-derived CDR1 and CDR2 are MGHRA and YSYEKL. The CDR3 sequence is CASSQGGNLMRNQPQHF. CDR3 nucleotide sequence: TGCGCCAGCAGCCAAGGAGGAAACCTTATGAGAAATCAGCCCCAGCATTTT.

This clonotype showed up just a few times. The chain joins TRBV5-1 to TRBJ1-1, with TRBD1 identical over 7 bases. Germline CDR1 is SGHRS and CDR2 is YFSETQ. After removal of 2 bases from V and 1 base from J, the junction contained 8 bases not matched to a gene. The CDR3 is 16 residues long. CDR3: CASSFSQGRANTEAFF. The CDR3 bases are TGCGCCAGCAGCTTCTCACAGGGGAGGGCGAACACTGAAGCTTTCTTT.

V usage is TRBV20-1 and J usage is TRBJ2-7, with D tentatively TRBD2 (6 bases). The CDR3 extends over 14 amino acids. V lost 4 bases to trimming and J lost 5 bases, with 18 bases between them. Germline-derived CDR1 and CDR2 are DFQATT and SNEGSKA (reference sequence). The CDR3 coding sequence is TGCAGTGCTAAATCCTCGGGACTCTACGACGAGCAGTACTTC. Encoded protein: CSAKSSGLYDEQYF.

This clonotype turned up a few times. This sequence joins TRBV9 and TRBJ1-6, with a tentative D call TRBD1 (5 bases). Trimming shortened V by 0 bases and J by 7 bases, and 11 bases separated the two germline ends. Germline CDR1 reads SGDLS; CDR2 reads YYNGEE. CDR3 length equals 15 residues. CDR3 amino acids: CASSVAAGRNSPLHF. In nucleotides, the CDR3 is TGTGCCAGCAGCGTAGCAGCAGGGAGGAATTCACCCCTCCACTTT.

The rearrangement uses TRBV6-2 or TRBV6-3 and TRBJ2-7; D remains unclear. This CDR3 region has 14 residues. V shed 0 bases and J shed 0 bases, with 6 bases lying between them. Germline V gene data show CDR1 as MNHEY and CDR2 as SVGEGT. Here the CDR3 DNA reads TGTGCCAGCAGTTACTCGCCAGGCTCCTACGAGCAGTACTTC. Translating it yields CASSYSPGSYEQYF.

This clonotype was detected many times. V usage is TRBV2 and J usage is TRBJ2-3; TRBD2 might be the D (6 bases). CDR1 is SNHLY, CDR2 FYNNEI, per germline. The CDR3 has 15 residues. V gave up 3 bases and J gave up 4 bases, with 14 bases separating them. The CDR3 reads CASSELAGWADTQYF. CDR3 sequence (DNA): TGTGCCAGCAGTGAGTTGGCGGGATGGGCAGATACGCAGTATTTT.

The J gene is TRBJ1-1, the V gene TRBV27; D uncertain. The CDR3 has 14 amino acids. V lost 5 bases to trimming and J lost 0 bases, with 10 bases between them. The germline CDR1 and CDR2 sequences are MNHEY and SMNVEV (reference sequence). The CDR3, as DNA: TGTGCCAGCAGTCTGGACGTTTTGAACACTGAAGCTTTCTTT. As protein: CASSLDVLNTEAFF.